This is a list of T cell receptor beta chains from one sample in a study of cytomegalovirus exposure and HLA in healthy donors. Generated by immunoSEQ multiplex PCR, the TCRdb table keeps only in-frame clones and is missing some. The table records some 150,000 clones, approximately 79% of them present only once. The sample was PBMCs. Every receptor here comes from a man aged 50 to 60 in good health and CMV-seropositive. The CDR3 runs from the conserved cysteine through the conserved F or W. A D gene is named only where the DNA matches it firmly. Size values are once, few and many counts, or a class for expanded clones, and some rows have none.

abundance: -; d_gene: -; j_gene: TRBJ2-3; v_gene: TRBV4-1; CDR3aa: CASSQDPADTQYF
abundance: -; d_gene: TRBD1; j_gene: -; v_gene: TRBV2; CDR3aa: CASSETGQGIYEQYF
abundance: -; d_gene: TRBD2; j_gene: TRBJ2-7; v_gene: TRBV5-4; CDR3aa: CASSPGTSVSYEQYF
abundance: -; d_gene: -; j_gene: TRBJ1-4; v_gene: TRBV2; CDR3aa: CASINRREGEKLFF
abundance: -; d_gene: -; j_gene: TRBJ1-5; v_gene: TRBV18; CDR3aa: CASSPLGAQPQHF
abundance: -; d_gene: -; j_gene: TRBJ2-5; v_gene: TRBV28; CDR3aa: CASRGGGSKTQYF
abundance: -; d_gene: TRBD1; j_gene: TRBJ1-1; v_gene: TRBV27; CDR3aa: CASRGRQGWTEAFF
abundance: -; d_gene: TRBD2; j_gene: TRBJ2-1; v_gene: TRBV11-1; CDR3aa: CASSLGDYSYNEQFF
abundance: -; d_gene: TRBD2; j_gene: TRBJ2-1; v_gene: TRBV5-1; CDR3aa: CASSLGPTSGTRSSYNEQFF
abundance: -; d_gene: -; j_gene: TRBJ1-3; v_gene: TRBV13; CDR3aa: CASSFKLKVSGNTIYF
abundance: -; d_gene: -; j_gene: TRBJ1-4; v_gene: TRBV4-2; CDR3aa: CASSRLGHSDNEKLFF
abundance: -; d_gene: -; j_gene: TRBJ1-6; v_gene: TRBV5-1; CDR3aa: CASSLPQGSALHF
abundance: -; d_gene: -; j_gene: TRBJ2-1; v_gene: TRBV7-2; CDR3aa: CASSLAKVGILRGEQFF
abundance: -; d_gene: TRBD2; j_gene: TRBJ2-5; v_gene: TRBV7-2; CDR3aa: CASSYGLADQETQYF
abundance: -; d_gene: TRBD2; j_gene: TRBJ2-7; v_gene: TRBV7-8; CDR3aa: CASSLRLAWDEQYF
abundance: -; d_gene: -; j_gene: TRBJ1-3; v_gene: TRBV5-1; CDR3aa: CASSMTGIVGNTIYF
abundance: -; d_gene: -; j_gene: TRBJ2-7; v_gene: TRBV28; CDR3aa: CASSSGADEQYF
abundance: -; d_gene: -; j_gene: TRBJ2-1; v_gene: TRBV5-8; CDR3aa: CASSLGQVYNEQFF
abundance: once; d_gene: -; j_gene: TRBJ1-3; v_gene: TRBV7-9; CDR3aa: CASSLAYGQAFSSGNTIYF
abundance: -; d_gene: TRBD1; j_gene: TRBJ1-1; v_gene: TRBV6-1; CDR3aa: CASSPQGAGAEAFF
abundance: -; d_gene: TRBD1; j_gene: TRBJ1-4; v_gene: TRBV18; CDR3aa: CASSPRTGGDEKLFF
abundance: -; d_gene: TRBD2; j_gene: TRBJ2-6; v_gene: TRBV11-2; CDR3aa: CASSLGAGGAGANVLTF
abundance: few; d_gene: -; j_gene: TRBJ2-7; v_gene: TRBV2; CDR3aa: CASSETQGQYF
abundance: -; d_gene: TRBD1; j_gene: TRBJ2-7; v_gene: TRBV11-2; CDR3aa: CASSSTGTGPEQYF